The rows below give T cell receptor beta chains drawn from one sample of a study of blood T cell repertoires in COVID-19. TCRdb's table, derived via immunoSEQ multiplex PCR, lists solely in-frame clones and lacks some. This table has over 35,000 clones, around nine tenths appearing once. The specimen sequenced was peripheral blood. All receptors derive from a man between 50 and 59 years old with active COVID-19. Each CDR3 is given without its conserved first and last residue. D genes are given only for firm matches. Clone size, where shown, is once, few, many, or a class for clones that have expanded.

j_call	d_call	v_call	clone_size	cdr3_aa
TRBJ1-6	TRBD1	TRBV2	NA	ASSVGQGNSPLH
TRBJ2-3	TRBD2	TRBV30	NA	AWRGSGKEDTDTQY
TRBJ1-3	NA	TRBV19	NA	ASSLQGLATGNTIY
TRBJ1-2	NA	TRBV3-1/TRBV3-2	NA	ASSLDYYGYT
TRBJ2-7	NA	TRBV7-9	NA	ASSLGGTFEQY
TRBJ2-1	NA	TRBV11-3	NA	ASSLAGANEQF
TRBJ2-7	TRBD2	TRBV6-6	NA	ASSLHSGLAGAREQY
TRBJ2-1	TRBD2	TRBV6-5	NA	ASSYGGSTYNEQF
TRBJ2-5	TRBD1	TRBV11-2	NA	ASSLKAGGLETQY
TRBJ2-2	TRBD2	TRBV7-2	NA	ASSPRTSVYGELF
TRBJ2-3	NA	TRBV4-1	NA	ASSQVPVDTQY
TRBJ1-1	NA	TRBV2	NA	ASSEAGLSNTEAF
TRBJ2-5	NA	TRBV7-9	once	ASSLAGSAGKTQY
TRBJ2-7	TRBD1	TRBV2	NA	ASRPGQVVDEQY
TRBJ2-3	TRBD2	TRBV10-3	NA	AISESASGSGDTQY
TRBJ2-2	NA	TRBV30	NA	AWSGVRGTGELF
TRBJ2-2	NA	TRBV19	NA	ASTGQTVGTGELF
TRBJ2-1	NA	TRBV6-5	NA	ASRRVGADEQF